This T cell receptor beta chain was sequenced during a study of blood T cell repertoires in COVID-19. Study context: Sites in the United States, Italy and Spain provided acute and convalescent COVID-19 samples.

Seattle cases were enrolled at active infection and followed longitudinally. TCRdb's copy holds only in-frame clones and misses some; the assay was immunoSEQ multiplex PCR. The sample yields 100,000 to 150,000 clones, 75% to 90% seen once. The CDR3 totals 14 residues. The trim removed 6 bases at V and 3 bases at J, leaving 6 bases unmatched. Germline values: CDR1 MNHEY, CDR2 SVGAGI. V gene TRBV6-5 combines with J gene TRBJ2-7, with 9 bases lining up with TRBD2. The sequence derives from a woman at least 80 years old with COVID-19, enrolled during active disease. Sequenced: peripheral blood. The CDR3 DNA follows: TGTGCCAGCAGCCGACTAGCGGAAAACTACGAGCAGTACTTC. Translation: CASSRLAENYEQYF.